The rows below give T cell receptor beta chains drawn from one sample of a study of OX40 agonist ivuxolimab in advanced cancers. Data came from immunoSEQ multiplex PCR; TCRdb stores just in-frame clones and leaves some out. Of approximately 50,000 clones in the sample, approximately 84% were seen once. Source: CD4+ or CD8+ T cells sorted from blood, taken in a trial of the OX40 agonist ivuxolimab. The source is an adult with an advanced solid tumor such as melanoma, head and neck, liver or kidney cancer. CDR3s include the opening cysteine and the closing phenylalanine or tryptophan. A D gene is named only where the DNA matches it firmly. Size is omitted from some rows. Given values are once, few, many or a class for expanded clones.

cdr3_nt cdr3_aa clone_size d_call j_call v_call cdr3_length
TGCGCCAGCAGCTTCGAGGGTGGCTATGGCTACACCTTC CASSFEGGYGYTF . . TRBJ1-2 TRBV5-1 13
TGCGCCAGCACCTTTTTCGCAGGTGGCAGGGACTTATCTGGGGCCAACGTCCTGACTTTC CASTFFAGGRDLSGANVLTF . . TRBJ2-6 TRBV5-1 20
TGTGCCATCAGTGTCTTAAATGCAGTATCTGGCTACACCTTC CAISVLNAVSGYTF . . TRBJ1-2 TRBV10-3 14
TGTGCCAGCAGCCAAGACGTTAGCCAGCGCACAGATACGCAGTATTTT CASSQDVSQRTDTQYF . . TRBJ2-3 TRBV4-2 16
TGTGCCAGCTCACCAGGAGTTCAAGAGACCCAGTACTTC CASSPGVQETQYF once . TRBJ2-5 TRBV18 13
TGTGCCAGCAGCCAGGGGGTACTAGTTGTCTACGAGCAGTACTTC CASSQGVLVVYEQYF . . TRBJ2-7 TRBV14 15
TGTGCCAGCAGGGGAGATGGAAACACCATATATTTT CASRGDGNTIYF . . TRBJ1-3 TRBV2 12
TGTGCCAGCAACTTAGGCCCCGGGACAGGGGGGCATGAGCAGTTCTTC CASNLGPGTGGHEQFF . TRBD1 TRBJ2-1 TRBV9 16
TGCGCCAGCAGCTTGACTCCGGTGGAAAATGGCTACACCTTC CASSLTPVENGYTF . . TRBJ1-2 TRBV5-1 14
TGTGCCAGCAGCGTAGCCCCAGGGGCTGTCCCCTACGAGCAGTACTTC CASSVAPGAVPYEQYF . . TRBJ2-7 TRBV9 16
TGTGCCAGCAGCGCTATGAGGGTCTCTGGCTACACCTTC CASSAMRVSGYTF . . TRBJ1-2 TRBV11-2 13
TGCAGCGTTGATGAAAGTGGGACCCAGTACTTC CSVDESGTQYF once . TRBJ2-5 TRBV29-1 11
TGTGCCAGTAGCGGGGAGGGGGAGACCCAGTACTTC CASSGEGETQYF . TRBD2 TRBJ2-5 TRBV9 12
TGTGCCAGCAGCCCCCTAACAGGCACTGGGGGCACTGAAGCTTTCTTT CASSPLTGTGGTEAFF . . TRBJ1-1 TRBV13 16
TGTGCCAGCAGCTCAACAGGGTCTGAAGCTTTCTTT CASSSTGSEAFF once . TRBJ1-1 TRBV7-2 12
TGTGCCAGCAGCTTTTGGGACACGAACACTGAAGCTTTCTTT CASSFWDTNTEAFF once . TRBJ1-1 TRBV5-4 14
TGTGCCAGCAGCTCCCACAATATGCGCGGGAGGGCCCAAGAGACCCAGTACTTC CASSSHNMRGRAQETQYF . TRBD2 TRBJ2-5 TRBV7-9 18
TGTGCCAGCAGTGAAGAGGGCAGGGGGCGTTTAAGTGGCTACACCTTC CASSEEGRGRLSGYTF . TRBD1 TRBJ1-2 TRBV6-1 16